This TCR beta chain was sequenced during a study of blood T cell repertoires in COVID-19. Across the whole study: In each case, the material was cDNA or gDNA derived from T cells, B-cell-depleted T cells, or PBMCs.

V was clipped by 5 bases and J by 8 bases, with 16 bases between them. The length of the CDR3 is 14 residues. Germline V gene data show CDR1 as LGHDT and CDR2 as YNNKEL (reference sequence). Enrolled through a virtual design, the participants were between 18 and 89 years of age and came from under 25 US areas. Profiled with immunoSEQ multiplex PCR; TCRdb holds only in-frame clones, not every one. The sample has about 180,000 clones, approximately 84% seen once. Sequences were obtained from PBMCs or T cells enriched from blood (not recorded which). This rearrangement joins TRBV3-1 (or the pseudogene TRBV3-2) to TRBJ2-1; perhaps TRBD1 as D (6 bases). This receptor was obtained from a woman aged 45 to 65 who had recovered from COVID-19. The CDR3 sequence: CASSWTGPGDEQFF. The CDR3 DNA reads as TGTGCCAGCAGCTGGACGGGACCAGGGGATGAGCAGTTCTTC.